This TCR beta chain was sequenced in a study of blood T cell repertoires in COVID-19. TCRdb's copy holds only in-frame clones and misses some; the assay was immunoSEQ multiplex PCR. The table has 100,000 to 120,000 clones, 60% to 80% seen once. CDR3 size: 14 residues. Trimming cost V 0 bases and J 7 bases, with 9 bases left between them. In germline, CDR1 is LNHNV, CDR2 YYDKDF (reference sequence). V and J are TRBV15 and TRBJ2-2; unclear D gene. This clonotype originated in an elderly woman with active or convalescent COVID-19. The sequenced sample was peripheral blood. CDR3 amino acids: CATSRDEFGGELFF. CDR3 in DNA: TGTGCCACCAGCAGAGATGAGTTCGGCGGGGAGCTGTTTTTT.